This T cell receptor beta chain was sequenced for a study of shared clonotypes between healthy human individuals. General study points: Among the subsets, naive ones generally showed larger estimated richness than memory ones. The four-donor shared clonotypes exceeded non-shared clonotypes in generation probability, with non-shared ones scoring lower.

This CDR3 has 15 amino acids. Germline-derived CDR1 and CDR2 are ENHRY and SYGVKD. Germline trimming cut 2 bases from V and 4 bases from J; bases unmatched to any gene: 8. With regard to this clone: Its target is unknown.

When replicate PCRs were run on sorted subsets, they used roughly 0.2 ug DNA, about 30,000 T cell genomes. Here immunoSEQ multiplex PCR was the method, and the copy in TCRdb shows in-frame clones only, minus some. The sample yields 1.5 million to 1.9 million clones, 95% to 99% seen once. The chain joins TRBV10-3 to TRBJ2-7, with 7 bases lining up with TRBD1. What was sequenced was naive CD4+ T cells sorted from blood. Regarding subset: CD45RA+ positively selected. The clonotype originates from a man younger than 45 in good health. The CDR3 sequence is CAISEVTGQFYEQYF. The DNA of the CDR3 is TGTGCCATCAGTGAGGTAACGGGACAGTTTTACGAGCAGTACTTC.